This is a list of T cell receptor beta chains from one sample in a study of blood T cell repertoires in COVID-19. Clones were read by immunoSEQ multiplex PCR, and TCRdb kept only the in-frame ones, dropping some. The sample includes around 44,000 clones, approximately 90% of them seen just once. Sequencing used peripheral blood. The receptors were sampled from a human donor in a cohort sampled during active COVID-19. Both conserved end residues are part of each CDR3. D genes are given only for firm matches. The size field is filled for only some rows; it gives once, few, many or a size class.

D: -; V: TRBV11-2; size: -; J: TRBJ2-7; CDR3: CASSFGGVYSGEQYF; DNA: TGTGCCAGCAGCTTCGGGGGAGTATATTCGGGCGAGCAGTACTTC
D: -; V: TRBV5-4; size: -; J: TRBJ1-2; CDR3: CASSLSNYGYTF; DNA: TGTGCCAGCAGCTTGAGCAACTATGGCTACACCTTC
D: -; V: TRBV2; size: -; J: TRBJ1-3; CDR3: CASSEQAYSGNTIYF; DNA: TGTGCCAGCAGCGAACAGGCTTACTCTGGAAACACCATATATTTT
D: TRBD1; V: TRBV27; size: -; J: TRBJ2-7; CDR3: CASSLQGQGAKQYF; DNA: TGTGCCAGCAGTTTACAGGGACAGGGGGCGAAGCAGTACTTC
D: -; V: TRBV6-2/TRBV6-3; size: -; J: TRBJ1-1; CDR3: CASSYSTGGVSTEAFF; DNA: TGTGCCAGCAGTTACTCGACGGGGGGGGTAAGCACTGAAGCTTTCTTT
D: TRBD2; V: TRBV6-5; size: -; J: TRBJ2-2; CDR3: CALHGGLLNTGELFF; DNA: TGTGCGCTCCATGGGGGACTACTCAACACCGGGGAGCTGTTTTTT
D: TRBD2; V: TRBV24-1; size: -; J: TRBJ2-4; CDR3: CATSDSGTSNNIQYF; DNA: TGTGCCACCAGTGACTCCGGGACTAGTAACAACATTCAGTACTTC
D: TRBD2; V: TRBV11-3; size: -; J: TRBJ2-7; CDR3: CASSLAPGLAAPTAVFEQYF; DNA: TGTGCCAGCAGCTTAGCCCCGGGACTAGCGGCGCCGACGGCCGTCTTCGAGCAGTACTTC
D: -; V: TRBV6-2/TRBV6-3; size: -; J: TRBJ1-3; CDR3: CASSPTDYSGNTIYF; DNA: TGTGCCAGCAGTCCGACGGACTACTCTGGAAACACCATATATTTT
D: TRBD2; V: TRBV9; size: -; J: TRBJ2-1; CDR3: CASSASTSWEQFF; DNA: TGTGCCAGCAGCGCCTCGACTAGCTGGGAGCAGTTCTTC
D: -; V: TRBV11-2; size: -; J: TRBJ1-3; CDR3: CASSFLSSGNTIYF; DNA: TGTGCCAGCAGCTTTCTGTCCTCTGGAAACACCATATATTTT
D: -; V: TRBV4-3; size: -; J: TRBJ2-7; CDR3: CASSQDYNRVYEQYF; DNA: TGCGCCAGCAGCCAAGATTATAACAGAGTATACGAGCAGTACTTC
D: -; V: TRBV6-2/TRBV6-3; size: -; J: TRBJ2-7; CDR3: CASSSTHSYEQYF; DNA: TGTGCCAGCAGTTCTACCCACTCCTACGAGCAGTACTTC
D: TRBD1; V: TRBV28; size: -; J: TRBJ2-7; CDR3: CASRGQGAFEQYF; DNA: TGTGCCAGCCGGGGACAGGGGGCCTTCGAGCAGTACTTC
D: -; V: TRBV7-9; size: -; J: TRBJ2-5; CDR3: CASSPRATNQETQYF; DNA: TGTGCCAGCAGCCCCCGTGCTACTAATCAAGAGACCCAGTACTTC
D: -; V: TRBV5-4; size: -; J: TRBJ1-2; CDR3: CASSLRQGFGYTF; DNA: TGTGCCAGCAGCTTAAGACAAGGATTTGGCTACACCTTC
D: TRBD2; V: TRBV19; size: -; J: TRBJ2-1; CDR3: CASSTHGGISRNEQFF; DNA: TGTGCCAGTAGTACCCACGGGGGGATCTCAAGGAATGAGCAGTTCTTC
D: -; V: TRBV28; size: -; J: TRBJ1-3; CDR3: CASRNGGTGNTIYF; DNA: TGTGCCAGCAGGAACGGGGGGACTGGAAACACCATATATTTT
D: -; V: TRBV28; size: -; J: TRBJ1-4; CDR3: CASGVGASTNEKLFF; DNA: TGTGCCAGCGGCGTAGGGGCATCAACTAATGAAAAACTGTTTTTT
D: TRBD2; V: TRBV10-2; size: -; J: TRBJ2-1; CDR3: CASRKAGAGYNEQFF; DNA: TGCGCCAGCAGAAAAGCGGGAGCAGGCTACAATGAGCAGTTCTTC
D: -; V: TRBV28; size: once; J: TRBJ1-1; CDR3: CASPSEPGVNTEAFF; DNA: TGTGCCAGCCCCTCCGAACCAGGGGTGAACACTGAAGCTTTCTTT
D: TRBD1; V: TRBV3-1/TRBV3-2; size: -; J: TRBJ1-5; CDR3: CASSQPGQEPYSNQPQHF; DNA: TGTGCCAGCAGCCAGCCGGGACAGGAGCCATATAGCAATCAGCCCCAGCATTTT
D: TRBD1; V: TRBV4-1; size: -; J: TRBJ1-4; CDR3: CASSRSQGTGSEKLFF; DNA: TGCGCCAGCAGCCGGAGTCAGGGGACAGGGAGTGAAAAACTGTTTTTT
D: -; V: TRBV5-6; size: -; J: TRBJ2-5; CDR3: CASSFNRGLETQYF; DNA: TGTGCCAGCAGCTTCAACCGGGGGTTGGAGACCCAGTACTTC